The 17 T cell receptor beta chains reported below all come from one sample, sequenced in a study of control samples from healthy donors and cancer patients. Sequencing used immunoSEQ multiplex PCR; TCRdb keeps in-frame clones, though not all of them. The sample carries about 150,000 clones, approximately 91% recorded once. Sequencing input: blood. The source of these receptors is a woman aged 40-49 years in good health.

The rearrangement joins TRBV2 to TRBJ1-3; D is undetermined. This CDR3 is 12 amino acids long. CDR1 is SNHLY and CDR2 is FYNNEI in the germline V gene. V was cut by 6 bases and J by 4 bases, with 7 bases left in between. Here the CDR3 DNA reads TGTGCCAGCAGGCGGGTCGGAAACACCATATATTTT. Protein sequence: CASRRVGNTIYF. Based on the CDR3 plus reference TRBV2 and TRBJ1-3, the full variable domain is EPEVTQTPSHQVTQMGQEVILRCVPISNHLYFYWYRQILGQKVEFLVSFYNNEISEKSEIFDDQFSVERPDGSNFTLKIRSTKLEDSAMYFCASRRVGNTIYFGEGSWLTVV.

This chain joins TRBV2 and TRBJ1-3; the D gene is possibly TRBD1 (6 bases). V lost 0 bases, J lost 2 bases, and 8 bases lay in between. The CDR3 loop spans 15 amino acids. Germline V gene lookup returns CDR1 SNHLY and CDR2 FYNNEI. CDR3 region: CASSEAGGPGNTIYF. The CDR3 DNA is TGTGCCAGCAGTGAAGCTGGGGGGCCTGGAAACACCATATATTTT.

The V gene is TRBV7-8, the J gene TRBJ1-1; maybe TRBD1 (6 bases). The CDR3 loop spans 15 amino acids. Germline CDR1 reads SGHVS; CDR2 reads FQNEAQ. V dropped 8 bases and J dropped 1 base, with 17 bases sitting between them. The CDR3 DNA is TGTGCCAGCTCCCTAGGGTCACAGGGGAACACTGAAGCTTTCTTT. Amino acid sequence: CASSLGSQGNTEAFF.

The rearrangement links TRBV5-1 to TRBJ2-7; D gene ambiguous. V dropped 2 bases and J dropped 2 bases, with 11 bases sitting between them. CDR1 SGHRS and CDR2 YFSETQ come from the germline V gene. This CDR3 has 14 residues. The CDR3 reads CASSFARETYEQYF. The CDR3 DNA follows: TGCGCCAGCAGCTTCGCCAGAGAAACCTACGAGCAGTACTTC.

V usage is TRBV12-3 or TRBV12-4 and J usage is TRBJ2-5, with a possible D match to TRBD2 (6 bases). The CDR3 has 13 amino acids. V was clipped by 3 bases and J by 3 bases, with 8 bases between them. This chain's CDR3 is CASSFSGKETQYF. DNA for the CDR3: TGTGCCAGCAGTTTTAGCGGAAAAGAGACCCAGTACTTC.

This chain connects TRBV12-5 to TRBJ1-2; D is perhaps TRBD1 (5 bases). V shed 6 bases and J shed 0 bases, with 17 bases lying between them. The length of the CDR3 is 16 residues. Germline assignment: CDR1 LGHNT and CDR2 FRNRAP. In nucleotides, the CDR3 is TGTGCTAGTGGACGGAGGGGTAACCCATCTAACTATGGCTACACCTTC. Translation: CASGRRGNPSNYGYTF. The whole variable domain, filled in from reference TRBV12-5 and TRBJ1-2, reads DARVTQTPRHKVTEMGQEVTMRCQPILGHNTVFWYRQTMMQGLELLAYFRNRAPLDDSGMPKDRFSAEMPDATLATLKIQPSEPRDSAVYFCASGRRGNPSNYGYTFGSGTRLTVV.

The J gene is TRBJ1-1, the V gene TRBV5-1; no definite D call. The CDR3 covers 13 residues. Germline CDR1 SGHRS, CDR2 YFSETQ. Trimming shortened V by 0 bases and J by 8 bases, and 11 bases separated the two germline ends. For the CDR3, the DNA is TGCGCCAGCAGCTTGGCCGAGTCTGTCGAAGCTTTCTTT. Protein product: CASSLAESVEAFF.

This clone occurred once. CDR3 nucleotide sequence: TGTGCCAGCTCACCGGGGGTTATTAATGAAAAACTGTTTTTT. It translates to CASSPGVINEKLFF. The rearrangement joins TRBV18 to TRBJ1-4, with D tentatively TRBD1 (5 bases). Between the trimmed V and J ends, which lost 3 bases and 4 bases, there was a span of 9 bases. Germline lookup yields CDR1 KGHSH and CDR2 LQKENI. The length of the CDR3 is 14 residues.

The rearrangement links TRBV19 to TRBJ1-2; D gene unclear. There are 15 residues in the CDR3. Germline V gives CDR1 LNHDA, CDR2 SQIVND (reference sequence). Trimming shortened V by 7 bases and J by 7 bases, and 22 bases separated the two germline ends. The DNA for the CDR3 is TGTGCCAGTATCGCCACTGAATTGAGAGGGAGTGGCTACACCTTC. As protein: CASIATELRGSGYTF.

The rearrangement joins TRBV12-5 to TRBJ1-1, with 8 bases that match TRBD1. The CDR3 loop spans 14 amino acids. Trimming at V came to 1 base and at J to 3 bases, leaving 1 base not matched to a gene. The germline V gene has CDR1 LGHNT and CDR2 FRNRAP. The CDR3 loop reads CASGLAQGDTEAFF. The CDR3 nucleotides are TGTGCTAGTGGTTTGGCACAGGGGGACACTGAAGCTTTCTTT.

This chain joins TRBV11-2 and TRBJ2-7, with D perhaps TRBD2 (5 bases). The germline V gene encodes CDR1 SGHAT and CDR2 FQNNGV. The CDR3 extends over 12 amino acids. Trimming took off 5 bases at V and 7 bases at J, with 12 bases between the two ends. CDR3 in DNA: TGTGCCAGCAGCGATCCTCCGGGGGAGCAGTACTTC. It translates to CASSDPPGEQYF.

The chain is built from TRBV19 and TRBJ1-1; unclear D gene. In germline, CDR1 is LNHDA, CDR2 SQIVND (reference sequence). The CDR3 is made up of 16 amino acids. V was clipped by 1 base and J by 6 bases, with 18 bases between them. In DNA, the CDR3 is TGTGCCAGTAGTATAGGGCAGGACTTCGTCGGGGCTGAAGCTTTCTTT. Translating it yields CASSIGQDFVGAEAFF.

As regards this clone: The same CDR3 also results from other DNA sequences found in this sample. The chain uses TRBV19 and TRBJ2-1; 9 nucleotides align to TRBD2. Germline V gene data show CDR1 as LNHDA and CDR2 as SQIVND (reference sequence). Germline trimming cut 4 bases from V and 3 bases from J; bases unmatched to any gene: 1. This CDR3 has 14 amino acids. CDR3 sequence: CASSSGGDYNEQFF. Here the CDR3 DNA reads TGTGCCAGTAGTAGCGGGGGGGACTACAATGAGCAGTTCTTC.

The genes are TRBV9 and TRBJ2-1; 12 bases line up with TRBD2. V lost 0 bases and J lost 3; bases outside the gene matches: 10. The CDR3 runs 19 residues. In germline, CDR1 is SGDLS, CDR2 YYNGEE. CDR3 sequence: CASSVEALAGGVGYNEQFF. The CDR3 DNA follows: TGTGCCAGCAGCGTAGAGGCACTAGCGGGGGGAGTGGGCTACAATGAGCAGTTCTTC.

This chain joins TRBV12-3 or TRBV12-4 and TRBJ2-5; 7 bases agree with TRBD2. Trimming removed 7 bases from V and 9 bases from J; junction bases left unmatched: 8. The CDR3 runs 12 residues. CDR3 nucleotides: TGTGCCAGCATGACGTGGGAGGGTTCCCAGTACTTC. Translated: CASMTWEGSQYF.

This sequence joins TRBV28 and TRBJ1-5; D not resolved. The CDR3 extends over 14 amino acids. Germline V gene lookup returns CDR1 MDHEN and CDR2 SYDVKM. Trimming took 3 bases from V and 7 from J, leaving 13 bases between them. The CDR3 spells CASSFGGDRQPQHF. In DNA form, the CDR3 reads TGTGCCAGCAGTTTTGGCGGGGATAGGCAGCCCCAGCATTTT.

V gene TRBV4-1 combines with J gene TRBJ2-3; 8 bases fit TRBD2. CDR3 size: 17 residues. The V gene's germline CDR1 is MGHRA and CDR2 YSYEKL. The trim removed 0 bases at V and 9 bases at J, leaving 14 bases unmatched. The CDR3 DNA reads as TGCGCCAGCAGCCAAGAGACAGCGGGGGCCGACTCCCAGACGCAGTATTTT. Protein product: CASSQETAGADSQTQYF.